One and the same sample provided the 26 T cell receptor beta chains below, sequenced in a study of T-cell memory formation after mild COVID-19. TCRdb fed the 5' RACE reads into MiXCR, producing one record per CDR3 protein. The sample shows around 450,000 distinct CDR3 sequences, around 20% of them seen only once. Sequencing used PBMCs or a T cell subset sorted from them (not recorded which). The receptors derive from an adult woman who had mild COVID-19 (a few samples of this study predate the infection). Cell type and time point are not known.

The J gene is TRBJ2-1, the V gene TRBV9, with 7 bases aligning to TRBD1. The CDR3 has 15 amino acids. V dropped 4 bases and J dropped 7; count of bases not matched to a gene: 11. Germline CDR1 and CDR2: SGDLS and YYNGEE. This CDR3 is CASSPQGKTGNEQFF. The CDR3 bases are TGTGCCAGCAGCCCACAAGGGAAGACAGGGAATGAGCAGTTCTTC.

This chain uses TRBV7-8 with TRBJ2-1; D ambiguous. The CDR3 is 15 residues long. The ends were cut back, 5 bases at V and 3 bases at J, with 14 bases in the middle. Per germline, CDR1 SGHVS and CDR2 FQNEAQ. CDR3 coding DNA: TGTGCCAGCAGCCTAGTAGGCGCAGACTACAATGAGCAGTTCTTC. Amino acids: CASSLVGADYNEQFF.

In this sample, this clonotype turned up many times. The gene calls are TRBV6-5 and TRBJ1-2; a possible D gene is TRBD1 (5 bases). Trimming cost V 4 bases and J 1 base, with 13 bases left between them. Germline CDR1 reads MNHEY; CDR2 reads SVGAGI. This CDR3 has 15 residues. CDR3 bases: TGTGCCAGCAGTTCAACCGCGGGGCTTAACTATGGCTACACCTTC. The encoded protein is CASSSTAGLNYGYTF.

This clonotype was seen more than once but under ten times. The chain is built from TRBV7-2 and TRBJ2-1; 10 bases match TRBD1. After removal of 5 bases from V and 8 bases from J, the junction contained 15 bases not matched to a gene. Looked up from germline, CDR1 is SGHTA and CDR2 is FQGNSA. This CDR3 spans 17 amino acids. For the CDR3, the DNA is TGTGCCAGCAGCCCCGGACCGGGACAGGGGTATTTCTATGAGCAGTTCTTC. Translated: CASSPGPGQGYFYEQFF.

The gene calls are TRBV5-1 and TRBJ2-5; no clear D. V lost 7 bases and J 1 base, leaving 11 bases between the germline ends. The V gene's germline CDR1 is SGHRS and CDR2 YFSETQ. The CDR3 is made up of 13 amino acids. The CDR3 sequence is CASCLTPQETQYF. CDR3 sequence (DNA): TGCGCCAGCTGCCTAACTCCCCAAGAGACCCAGTACTTC.

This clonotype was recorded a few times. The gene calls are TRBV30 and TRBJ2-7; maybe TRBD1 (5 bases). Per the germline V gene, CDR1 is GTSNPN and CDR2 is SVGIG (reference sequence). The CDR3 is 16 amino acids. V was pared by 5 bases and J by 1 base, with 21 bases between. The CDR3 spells CAWGVHGAHVSYEQYF. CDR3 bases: TGTGCCTGGGGGGTGCATGGGGCGCATGTGTCCTACGAGCAGTACTTC. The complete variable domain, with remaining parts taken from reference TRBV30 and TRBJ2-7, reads SQTIHQWPATLVQPVGSPLSLECTVEGTSNPNLYWYRQAAGRGLQLLFYSVGIGQISSEVPQNLSASRPQDRQFILSSKKLLLSDSGFYLCAWGVHGAHVSYEQYFGPGTRLTVT.

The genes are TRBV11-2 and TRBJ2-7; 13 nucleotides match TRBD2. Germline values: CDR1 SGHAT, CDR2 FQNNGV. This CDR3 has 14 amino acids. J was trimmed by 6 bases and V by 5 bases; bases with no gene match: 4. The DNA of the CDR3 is TGTGCCAGCAGCGGACTAGCGGGGGTCGGCGAGCAGTACTTC. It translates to CASSGLAGVGEQYF.

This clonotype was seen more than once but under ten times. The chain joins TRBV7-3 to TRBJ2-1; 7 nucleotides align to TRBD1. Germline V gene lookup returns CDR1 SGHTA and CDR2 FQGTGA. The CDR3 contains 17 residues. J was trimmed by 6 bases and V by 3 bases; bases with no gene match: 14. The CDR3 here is CASSLIRTGAVRNEQFF. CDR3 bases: TGTGCCAGCAGCTTGATCCGAACAGGGGCCGTTCGCAATGAGCAGTTCTTC.

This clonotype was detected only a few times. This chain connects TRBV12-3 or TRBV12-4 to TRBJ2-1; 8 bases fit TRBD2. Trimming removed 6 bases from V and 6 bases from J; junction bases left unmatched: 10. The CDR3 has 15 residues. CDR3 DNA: TGTGCCAGCAGCGAATCGGGAGGGGTCGGCAATGAGCAGTTCTTC. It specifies CASSESGGVGNEQFF.

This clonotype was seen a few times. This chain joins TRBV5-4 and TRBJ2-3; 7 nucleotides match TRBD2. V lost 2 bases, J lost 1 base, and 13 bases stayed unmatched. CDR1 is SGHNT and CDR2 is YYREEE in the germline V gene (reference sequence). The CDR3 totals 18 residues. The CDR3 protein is CASSFGVLLAGGTDTQYF. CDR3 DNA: TGTGCCAGCAGCTTTGGAGTCCTACTCGCGGGAGGCACAGATACGCAGTATTTT.

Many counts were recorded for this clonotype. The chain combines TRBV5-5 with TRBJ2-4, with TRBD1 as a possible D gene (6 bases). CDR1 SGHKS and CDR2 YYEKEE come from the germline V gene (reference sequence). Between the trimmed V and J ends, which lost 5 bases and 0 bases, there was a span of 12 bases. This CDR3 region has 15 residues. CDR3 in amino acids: CASSPGVVAKNIQYF. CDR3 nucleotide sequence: TGTGCCAGCAGTCCAGGGGTTGTAGCCAAAAACATTCAGTACTTC.

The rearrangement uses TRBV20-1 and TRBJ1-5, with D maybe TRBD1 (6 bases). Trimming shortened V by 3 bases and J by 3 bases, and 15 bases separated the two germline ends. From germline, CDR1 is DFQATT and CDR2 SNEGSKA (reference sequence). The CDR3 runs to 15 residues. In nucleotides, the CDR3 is TGCAGTGCTAGTGCGGGGGCTCTCGTCAATCAGCCCCAGCATTTT. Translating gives CSASAGALVNQPQHF.

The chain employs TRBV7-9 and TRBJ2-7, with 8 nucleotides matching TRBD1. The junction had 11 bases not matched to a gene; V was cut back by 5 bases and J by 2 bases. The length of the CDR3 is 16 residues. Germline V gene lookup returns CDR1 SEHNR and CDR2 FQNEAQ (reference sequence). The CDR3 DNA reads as TGTGCCAGCAGCCCCCGGACAGGGCTGGAGACCTACGAGCAGTACTTC. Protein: CASSPRTGLETYEQYF.

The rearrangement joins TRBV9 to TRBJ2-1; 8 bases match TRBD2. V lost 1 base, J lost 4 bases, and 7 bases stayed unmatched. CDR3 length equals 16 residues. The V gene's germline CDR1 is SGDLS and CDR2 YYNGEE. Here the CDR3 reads CASSVKGVAGYNEQFF. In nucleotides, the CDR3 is TGTGCCAGCAGCGTAAAAGGAGTAGCGGGATACAATGAGCAGTTCTTC. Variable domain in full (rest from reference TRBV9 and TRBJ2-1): DSGVTQTPKHLITATGQRVTLRCSPRSGDLSVYWYQQSLDQGLQFLIQYYNGEERAKGNILERFSAQQFPDLHSELNLSSLELGDSALYFCASSVKGVAGYNEQFFGPGTRLTVL.

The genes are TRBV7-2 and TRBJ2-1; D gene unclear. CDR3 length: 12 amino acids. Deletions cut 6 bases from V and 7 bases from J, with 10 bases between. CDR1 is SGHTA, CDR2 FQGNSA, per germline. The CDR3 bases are TGTGCCAGCAGTTTAATGACGAATGAGCAGTTCTTC. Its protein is CASSLMTNEQFF.

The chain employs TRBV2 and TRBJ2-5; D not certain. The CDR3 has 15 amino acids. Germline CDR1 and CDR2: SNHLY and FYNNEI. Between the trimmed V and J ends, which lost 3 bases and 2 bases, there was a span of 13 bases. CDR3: CASSEWLQLQETQYF. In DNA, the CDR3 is TGTGCCAGCAGTGAGTGGCTACAGCTACAAGAGACCCAGTACTTC.

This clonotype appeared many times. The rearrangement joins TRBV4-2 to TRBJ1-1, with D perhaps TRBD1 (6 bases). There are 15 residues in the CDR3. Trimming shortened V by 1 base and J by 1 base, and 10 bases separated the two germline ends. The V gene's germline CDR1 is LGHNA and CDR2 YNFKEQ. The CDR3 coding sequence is TGTGCCAGCAGCCAAGGGACAGTGAGGAACACTGAAGCTTTCTTT. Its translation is CASSQGTVRNTEAFF.

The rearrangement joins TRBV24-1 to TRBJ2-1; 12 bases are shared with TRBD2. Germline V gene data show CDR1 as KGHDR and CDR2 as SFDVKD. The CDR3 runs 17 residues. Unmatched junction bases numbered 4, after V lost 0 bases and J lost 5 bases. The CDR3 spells CATSDLTSGGFNNEQFF. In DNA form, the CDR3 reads TGTGCCACCAGTGATTTGACTAGCGGGGGGTTCAACAATGAGCAGTTCTTC.

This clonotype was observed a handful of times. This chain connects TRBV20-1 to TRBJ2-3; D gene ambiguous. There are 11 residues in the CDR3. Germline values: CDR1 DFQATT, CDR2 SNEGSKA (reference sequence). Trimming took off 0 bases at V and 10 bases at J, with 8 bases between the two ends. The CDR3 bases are TGCAGTGCTAGAGATCAACCGTCGCAGTATTTT. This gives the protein CSARDQPSQYF.

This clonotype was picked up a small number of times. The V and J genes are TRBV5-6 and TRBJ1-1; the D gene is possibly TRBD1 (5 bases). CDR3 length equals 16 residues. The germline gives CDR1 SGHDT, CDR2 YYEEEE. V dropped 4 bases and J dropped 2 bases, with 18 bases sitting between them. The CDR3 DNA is TGTGCCAGCAGCGTCGGGGGGATTTTCCCCAACACTGAAGCTTTCTTT. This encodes CASSVGGIFPNTEAFF.

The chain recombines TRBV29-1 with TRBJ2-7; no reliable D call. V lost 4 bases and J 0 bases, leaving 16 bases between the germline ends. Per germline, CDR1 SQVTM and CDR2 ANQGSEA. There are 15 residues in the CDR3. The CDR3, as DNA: TGCAGCGTTGTCCCCGCAGCAGGAAACTCCTACGAGCAGTACTTC. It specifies CSVVPAAGNSYEQYF.

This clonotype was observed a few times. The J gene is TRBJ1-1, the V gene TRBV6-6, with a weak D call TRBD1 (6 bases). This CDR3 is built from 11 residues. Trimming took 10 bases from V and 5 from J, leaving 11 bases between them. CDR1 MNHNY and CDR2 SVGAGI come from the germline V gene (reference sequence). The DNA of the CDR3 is TGTGCCACCCAGGGGTGGACTGAAGCTTTCTTT. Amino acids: CATQGWTEAFF.

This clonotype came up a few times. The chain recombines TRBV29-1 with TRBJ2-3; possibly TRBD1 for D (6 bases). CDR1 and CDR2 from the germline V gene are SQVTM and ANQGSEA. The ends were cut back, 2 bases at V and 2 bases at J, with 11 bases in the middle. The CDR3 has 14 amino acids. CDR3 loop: CSVELQGNTDTQYF. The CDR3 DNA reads TGCAGCGTTGAACTCCAGGGGAACACAGATACGCAGTATTTT.

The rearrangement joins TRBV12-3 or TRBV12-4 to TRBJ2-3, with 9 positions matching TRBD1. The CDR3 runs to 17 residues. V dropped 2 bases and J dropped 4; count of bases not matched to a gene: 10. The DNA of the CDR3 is TGTGCCAGCAGTTTAACTCGGTCGTGGACAGGGGCAGATACGCAGTATTTT. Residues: CASSLTRSWTGADTQYF.

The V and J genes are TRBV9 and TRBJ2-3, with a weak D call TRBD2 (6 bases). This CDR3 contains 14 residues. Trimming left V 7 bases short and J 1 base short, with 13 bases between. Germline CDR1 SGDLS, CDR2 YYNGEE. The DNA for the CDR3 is TGTGCCAGCTCTCAGGACTATGGCACAGATACGCAGTATTTT. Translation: CASSQDYGTDTQYF.

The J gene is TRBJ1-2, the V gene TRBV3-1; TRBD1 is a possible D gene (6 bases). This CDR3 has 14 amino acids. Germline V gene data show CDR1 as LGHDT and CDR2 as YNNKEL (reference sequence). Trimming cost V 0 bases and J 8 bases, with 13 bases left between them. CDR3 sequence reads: CASSQDSGTRGYTF. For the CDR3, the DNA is TGTGCCAGCAGCCAAGATAGTGGGACACGCGGCTACACCTTC.